This TCR beta chain is from a study of shared clonotypes between healthy human individuals. Study-level background: A couple of women and a few men aged 18 to 49 served as donors.

The table came from immunoSEQ multiplex PCR; TCRdb's copy has only in-frame clones and leaves some out. The table has some 2 million clones, 85% to 95% seen once. Germline V gene lookup returns CDR1 LGHNA and CDR2 YNFKEQ. J lost 7 bases, V lost 1 base, and 14 bases had no gene match. CDR3 length equals 18 residues. Naive CD8 isolation took CD45RO-negative cells positively selected for CCR7 and excluded terminally differentiated effector memory CD45RA+ cells. The chain uses TRBV4-2 and TRBJ2-3; 10 nucleotides align to TRBD2. Input material: naive CD8+ T cells sorted from blood. This TCR was sampled from a man younger than 30 in good health. CDR3 sequence: CASSQGLEREGLGNTQYF. DNA of the CDR3: TGTGCCAGCAGCCAAGGATTAGAGCGGGAGGGCCTAGGAAATACGCAGTATTTT.